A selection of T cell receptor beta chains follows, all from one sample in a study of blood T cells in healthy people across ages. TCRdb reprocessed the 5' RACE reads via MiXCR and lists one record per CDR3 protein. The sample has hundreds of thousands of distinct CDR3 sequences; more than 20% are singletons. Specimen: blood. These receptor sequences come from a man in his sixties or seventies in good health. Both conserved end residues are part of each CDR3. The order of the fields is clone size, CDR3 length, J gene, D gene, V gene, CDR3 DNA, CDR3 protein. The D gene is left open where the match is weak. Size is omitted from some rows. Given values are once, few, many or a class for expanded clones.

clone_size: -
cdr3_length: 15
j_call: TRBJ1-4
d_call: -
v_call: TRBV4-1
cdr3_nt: TGCGCCAGCAGCCAAGGCGGGCTTGGTAATGAAAAACTGTTTTTT
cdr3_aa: CASSQGGLGNEKLFF

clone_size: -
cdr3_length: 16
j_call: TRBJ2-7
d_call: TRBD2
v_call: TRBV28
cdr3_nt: TGCGCCAGCACCGCCCGGGGGGTCACCAGCTCCTACGAGCAGTACTTC
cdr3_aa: CASTARGVTSSYEQYF

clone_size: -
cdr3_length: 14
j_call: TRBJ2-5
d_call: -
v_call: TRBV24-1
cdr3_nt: TGTGCCACCAGTGATTTTCCCGGGGGTGACGAAAAGTTCTTC
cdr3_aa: CATSDFPGGDEKFF

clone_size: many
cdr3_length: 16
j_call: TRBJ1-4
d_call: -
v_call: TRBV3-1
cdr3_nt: TGTGCCAGCAGCCAAGCTCTCGCAGGGGCTAATGAAAAACTGTTTTTT
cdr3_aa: CASSQALAGANEKLFF

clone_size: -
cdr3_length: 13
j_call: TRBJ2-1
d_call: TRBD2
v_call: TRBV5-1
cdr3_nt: TGCGCCAGCAGCTTTAGCGGGGAGCTTGAGCAGTTCTTC
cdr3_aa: CASSFSGELEQFF

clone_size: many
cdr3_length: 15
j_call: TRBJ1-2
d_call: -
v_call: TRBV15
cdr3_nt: TGTGCCACCAGCAGAGGCGAAGGGGGTTGGCATGGCTACACCTTC
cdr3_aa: CATSRGEGGWHGYTF

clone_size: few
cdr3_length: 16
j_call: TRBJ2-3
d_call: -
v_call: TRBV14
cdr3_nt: TGTGCCAGCAGCTACCATGGAGCGGAGGGGACAGATACGCAGTATTTT
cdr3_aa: CASSYHGAEGTDTQYF

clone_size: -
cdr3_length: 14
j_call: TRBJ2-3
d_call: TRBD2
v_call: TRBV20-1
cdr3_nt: TGCAGTGCCCCGGGACTAGGAAGCACAGATACGCAGTATTTT
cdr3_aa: CSAPGLGSTDTQYF

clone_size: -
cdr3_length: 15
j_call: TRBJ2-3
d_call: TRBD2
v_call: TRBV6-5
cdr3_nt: TGTGCCAGCCGGGGAGGCCTAGCGGGGACAGATACGCAGTATTTT
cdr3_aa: CASRGGLAGTDTQYF

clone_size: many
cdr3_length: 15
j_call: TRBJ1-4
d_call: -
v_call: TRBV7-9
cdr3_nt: TGTGCCAGCAGCCCGACTAGTTCAACTAATGAAAAACTGTTTTTT
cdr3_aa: CASSPTSSTNEKLFF

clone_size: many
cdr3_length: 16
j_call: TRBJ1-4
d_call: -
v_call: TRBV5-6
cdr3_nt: TGTGCCAGCAGCCCACTCGGGGAGGCTAAGGAGGAAAAACTGTTTTTT
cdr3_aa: CASSPLGEAKEEKLFF

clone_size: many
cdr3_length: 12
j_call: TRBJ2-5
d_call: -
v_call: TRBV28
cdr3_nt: TGTGCCAGCCGGACGGCGTCCGAGACCCAGTACTTC
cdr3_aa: CASRTASETQYF

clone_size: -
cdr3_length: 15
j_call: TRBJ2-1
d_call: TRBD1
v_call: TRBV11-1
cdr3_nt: TGTGCCAGCAGCTTAGGACTGGGGACAGGGGTTGAGCAGTTCTTC
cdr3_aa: CASSLGLGTGVEQFF

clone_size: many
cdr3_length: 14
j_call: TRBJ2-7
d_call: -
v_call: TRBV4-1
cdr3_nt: TGCGCCAGCAGCCAACAACACGGCGCCTACGAGCAGTACTTC
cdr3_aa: CASSQQHGAYEQYF

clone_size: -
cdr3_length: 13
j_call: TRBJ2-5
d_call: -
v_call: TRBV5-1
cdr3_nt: TGCGCCAGCAGCCAAGGGAGTTGGGAGACCCAGTACTTC
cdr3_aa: CASSQGSWETQYF

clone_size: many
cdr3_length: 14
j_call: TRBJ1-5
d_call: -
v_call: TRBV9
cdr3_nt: TGTGCCAGCAGCGGAGGCTGGAGCAATCAGCCCCAGCATTTT
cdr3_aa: CASSGGWSNQPQHF

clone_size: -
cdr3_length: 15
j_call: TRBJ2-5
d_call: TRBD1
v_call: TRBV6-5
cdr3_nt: TGTGCCAGCAGTAAGAGGGCAGGGGGTGTAGAGACCCAGTACTTC
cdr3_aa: CASSKRAGGVETQYF

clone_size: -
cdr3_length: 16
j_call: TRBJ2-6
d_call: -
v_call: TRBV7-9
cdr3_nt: TGTGCCAGCAGCTTAGTATCGGGGACGGGGGCCAACGTCCTGACTTTC
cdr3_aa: CASSLVSGTGANVLTF

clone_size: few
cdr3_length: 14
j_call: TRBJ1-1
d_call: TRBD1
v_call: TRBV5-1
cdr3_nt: TGCGCCAGCACCTTCCGACAGGGTGGCACTGAAGCTTTCTTT
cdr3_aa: CASTFRQGGTEAFF

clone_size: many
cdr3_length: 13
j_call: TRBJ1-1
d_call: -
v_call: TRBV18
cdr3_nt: TGTGCCAGCTCACCAGATCTGAACACTGAAGCTTTCTTT
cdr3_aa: CASSPDLNTEAFF

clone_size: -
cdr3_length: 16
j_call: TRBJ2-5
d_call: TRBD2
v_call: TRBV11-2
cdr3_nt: TGTGCCAGCAGCCCAATCGGCGGACTAGCTGCGGAGACCCAGTACTTC
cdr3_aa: CASSPIGGLAAETQYF

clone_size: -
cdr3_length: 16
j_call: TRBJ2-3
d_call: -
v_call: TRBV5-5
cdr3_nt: TGTGCCAGCAGCAAGGGCCCCACGACCAACACAGATACGCAGTATTTT
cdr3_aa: CASSKGPTTNTDTQYF

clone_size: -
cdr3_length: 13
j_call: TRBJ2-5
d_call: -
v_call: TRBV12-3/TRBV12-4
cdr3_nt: TGTGCCAGCAGTTTCCCAGGTTCGGGGACCCAGTACTTC
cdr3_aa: CASSFPGSGTQYF

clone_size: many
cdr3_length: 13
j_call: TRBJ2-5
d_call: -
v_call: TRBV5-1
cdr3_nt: TGCGCCAGCAGCTTGGCCTTCGGAGAGACCCAGTACTTC
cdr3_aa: CASSLAFGETQYF

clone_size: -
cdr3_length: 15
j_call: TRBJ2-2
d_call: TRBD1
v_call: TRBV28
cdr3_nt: TGTGCCAGCAGCAGGGACAGCCTAAACACCGGGGAGCTGTTTTTT
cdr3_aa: CASSRDSLNTGELFF

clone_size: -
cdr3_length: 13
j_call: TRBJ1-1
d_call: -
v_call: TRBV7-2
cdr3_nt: TGTGCCAGCAGCCCCTTGGAAAAGAATGGAGCTTTCTTT
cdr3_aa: CASSPLEKNGAFF

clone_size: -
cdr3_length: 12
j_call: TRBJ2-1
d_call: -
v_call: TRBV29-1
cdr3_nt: TGCAGCGTTGCAACAGGGAACAATGAGCAGTTCTTC
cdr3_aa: CSVATGNNEQFF

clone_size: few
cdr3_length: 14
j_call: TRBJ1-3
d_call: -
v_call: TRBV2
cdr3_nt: TGTGCCAGCAGGGACGTGGGGAATGGAAACACCATATATTTT
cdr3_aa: CASRDVGNGNTIYF

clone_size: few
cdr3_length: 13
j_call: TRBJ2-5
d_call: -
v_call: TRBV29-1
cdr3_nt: TGCAGCGTCCTAACAGGGAAAGGGGAGACCCAGTACTTC
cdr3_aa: CSVLTGKGETQYF

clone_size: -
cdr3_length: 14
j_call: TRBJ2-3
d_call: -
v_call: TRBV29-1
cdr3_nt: TGCAGCGTTGAAGAACTTGGACGTCGGTATACGCAGTATTTT
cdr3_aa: CSVEELGRRYTQYF

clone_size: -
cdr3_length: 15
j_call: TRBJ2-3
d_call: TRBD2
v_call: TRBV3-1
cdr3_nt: TGTGCCAGCAGCCAAGCTGGGCGGGAGATAGATACGCAGTATTTT
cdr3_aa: CASSQAGREIDTQYF

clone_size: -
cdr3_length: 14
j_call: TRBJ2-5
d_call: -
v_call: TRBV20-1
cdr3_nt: TGCAGTGCTAGGAGGGGGAATTCTGTAGAGACCCAGTACTTC
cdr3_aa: CSARRGNSVETQYF

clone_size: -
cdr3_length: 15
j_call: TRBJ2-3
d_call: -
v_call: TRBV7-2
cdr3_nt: TGTGCCAGCAGCTTTTCCAGGGCGGGCACAGATACGCAGTATTTT
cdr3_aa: CASSFSRAGTDTQYF

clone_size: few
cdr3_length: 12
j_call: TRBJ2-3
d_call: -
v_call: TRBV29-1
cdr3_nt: TGCAGCGGAACTAGTAGCACAGATACGCAGTATTTT
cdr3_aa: CSGTSSTDTQYF

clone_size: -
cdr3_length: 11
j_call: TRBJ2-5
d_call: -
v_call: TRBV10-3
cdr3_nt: TGTGCCATCGGGGGGTTGGAGACCCAGTACTTC
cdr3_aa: CAIGGLETQYF

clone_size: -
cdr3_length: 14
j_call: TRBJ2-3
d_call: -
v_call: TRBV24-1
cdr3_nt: TGTGCCACCAGTGGCCCGGACAGTACCGATACGCAGTATTTT
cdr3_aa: CATSGPDSTDTQYF

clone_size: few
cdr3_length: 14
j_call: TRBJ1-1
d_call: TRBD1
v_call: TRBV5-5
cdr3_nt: TGTGCCAGCAGCTGGGACAGGGGGAGGATTGAAGCTTTCTTT
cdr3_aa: CASSWDRGRIEAFF

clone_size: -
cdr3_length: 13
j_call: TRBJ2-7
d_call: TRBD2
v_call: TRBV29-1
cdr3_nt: TGCAGCGTTGAAGGCGGGAGTAGGTACGAGCAGTACTTC
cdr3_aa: CSVEGGSRYEQYF